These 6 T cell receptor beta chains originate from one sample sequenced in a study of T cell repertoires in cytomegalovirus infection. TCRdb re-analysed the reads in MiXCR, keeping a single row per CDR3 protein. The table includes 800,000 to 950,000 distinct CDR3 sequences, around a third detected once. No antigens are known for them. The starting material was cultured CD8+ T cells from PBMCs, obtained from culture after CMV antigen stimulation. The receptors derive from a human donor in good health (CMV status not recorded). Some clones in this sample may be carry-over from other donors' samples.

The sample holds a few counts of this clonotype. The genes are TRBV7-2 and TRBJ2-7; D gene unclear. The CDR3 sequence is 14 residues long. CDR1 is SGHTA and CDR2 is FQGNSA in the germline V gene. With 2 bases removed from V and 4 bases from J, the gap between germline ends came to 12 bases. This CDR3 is CASSLIGLSYEQYF. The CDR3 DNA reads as TGTGCCAGCAGCTTAATTGGGCTGTCATACGAGCAGTACTTC.

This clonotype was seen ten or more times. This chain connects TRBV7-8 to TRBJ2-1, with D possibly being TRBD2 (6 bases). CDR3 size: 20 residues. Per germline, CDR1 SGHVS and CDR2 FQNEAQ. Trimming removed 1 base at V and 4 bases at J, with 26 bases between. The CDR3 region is CASSLGVSMGVGGVYNEQFF. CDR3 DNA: TGTGCCAGCAGCTTAGGGGTCTCTATGGGTGTGGGGGGAGTTTACAATGAGCAGTTCTTC.

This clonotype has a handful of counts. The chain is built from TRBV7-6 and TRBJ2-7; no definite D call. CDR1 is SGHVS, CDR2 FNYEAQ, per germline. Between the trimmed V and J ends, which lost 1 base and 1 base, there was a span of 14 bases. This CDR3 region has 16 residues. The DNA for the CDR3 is TGTGCCAGCAGCTTAGGTGCGGCACCCATTTCCTACGAGCAGTACTTC. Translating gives CASSLGAAPISYEQYF.

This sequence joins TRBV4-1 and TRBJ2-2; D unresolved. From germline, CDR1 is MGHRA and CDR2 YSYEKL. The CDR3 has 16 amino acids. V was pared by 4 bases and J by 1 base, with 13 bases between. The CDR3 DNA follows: TGCGCCAGCAGCCTCCGACTGACCCTGAACACCGGGGAGCTGTTTTTT. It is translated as CASSLRLTLNTGELFF.

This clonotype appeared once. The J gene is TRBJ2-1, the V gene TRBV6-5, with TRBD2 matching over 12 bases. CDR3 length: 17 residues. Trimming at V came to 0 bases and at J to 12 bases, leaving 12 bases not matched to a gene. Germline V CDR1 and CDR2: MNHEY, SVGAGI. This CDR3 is CASSYSIPGTSGGTQFF. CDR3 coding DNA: TGTGCCAGCAGTTACTCAATCCCCGGAACTAGCGGGGGGACGCAGTTCTTC.

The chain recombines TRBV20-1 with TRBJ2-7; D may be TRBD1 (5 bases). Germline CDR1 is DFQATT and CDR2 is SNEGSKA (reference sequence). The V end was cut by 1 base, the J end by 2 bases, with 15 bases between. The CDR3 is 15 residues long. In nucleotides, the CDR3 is TGCAGTGCTAGAGGAATAAGGCAGGGCACCTACGAGCAGTACTTC. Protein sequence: CSARGIRQGTYEQYF.